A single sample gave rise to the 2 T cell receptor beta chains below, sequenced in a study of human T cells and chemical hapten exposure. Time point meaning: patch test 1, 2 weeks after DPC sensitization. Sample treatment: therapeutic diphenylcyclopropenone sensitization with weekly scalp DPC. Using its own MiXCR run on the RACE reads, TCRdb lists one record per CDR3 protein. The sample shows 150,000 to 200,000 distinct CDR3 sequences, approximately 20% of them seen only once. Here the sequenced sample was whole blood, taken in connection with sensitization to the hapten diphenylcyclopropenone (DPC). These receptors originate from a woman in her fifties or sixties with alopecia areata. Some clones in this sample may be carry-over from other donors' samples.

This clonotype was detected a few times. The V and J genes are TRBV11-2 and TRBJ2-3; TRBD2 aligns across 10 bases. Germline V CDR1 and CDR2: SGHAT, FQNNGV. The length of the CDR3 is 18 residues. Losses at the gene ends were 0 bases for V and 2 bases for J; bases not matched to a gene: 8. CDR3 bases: TGTGCCAGCAGCTTAGATCGAACTAGCGGGATTTACACAGATACGCAGTATTTT. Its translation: CASSLDRTSGIYTDTQYF. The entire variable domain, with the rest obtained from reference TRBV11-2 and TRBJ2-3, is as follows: EAGVAQSPRYKIIEKRQSVAFWCNPISGHATLYWYQQILGQGPKLLIQFQNNGVVDDSQLPKDRFSAERLKGVDSTLKIQPAKLEDSAVYLCASSLDRTSGIYTDTQYFGPGTRLTVL.

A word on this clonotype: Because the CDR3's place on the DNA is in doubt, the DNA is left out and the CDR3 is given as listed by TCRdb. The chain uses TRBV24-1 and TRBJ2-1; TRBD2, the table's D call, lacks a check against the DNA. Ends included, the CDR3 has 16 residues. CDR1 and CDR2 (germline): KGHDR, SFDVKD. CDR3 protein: CATSTSGLAGGYEQFF.